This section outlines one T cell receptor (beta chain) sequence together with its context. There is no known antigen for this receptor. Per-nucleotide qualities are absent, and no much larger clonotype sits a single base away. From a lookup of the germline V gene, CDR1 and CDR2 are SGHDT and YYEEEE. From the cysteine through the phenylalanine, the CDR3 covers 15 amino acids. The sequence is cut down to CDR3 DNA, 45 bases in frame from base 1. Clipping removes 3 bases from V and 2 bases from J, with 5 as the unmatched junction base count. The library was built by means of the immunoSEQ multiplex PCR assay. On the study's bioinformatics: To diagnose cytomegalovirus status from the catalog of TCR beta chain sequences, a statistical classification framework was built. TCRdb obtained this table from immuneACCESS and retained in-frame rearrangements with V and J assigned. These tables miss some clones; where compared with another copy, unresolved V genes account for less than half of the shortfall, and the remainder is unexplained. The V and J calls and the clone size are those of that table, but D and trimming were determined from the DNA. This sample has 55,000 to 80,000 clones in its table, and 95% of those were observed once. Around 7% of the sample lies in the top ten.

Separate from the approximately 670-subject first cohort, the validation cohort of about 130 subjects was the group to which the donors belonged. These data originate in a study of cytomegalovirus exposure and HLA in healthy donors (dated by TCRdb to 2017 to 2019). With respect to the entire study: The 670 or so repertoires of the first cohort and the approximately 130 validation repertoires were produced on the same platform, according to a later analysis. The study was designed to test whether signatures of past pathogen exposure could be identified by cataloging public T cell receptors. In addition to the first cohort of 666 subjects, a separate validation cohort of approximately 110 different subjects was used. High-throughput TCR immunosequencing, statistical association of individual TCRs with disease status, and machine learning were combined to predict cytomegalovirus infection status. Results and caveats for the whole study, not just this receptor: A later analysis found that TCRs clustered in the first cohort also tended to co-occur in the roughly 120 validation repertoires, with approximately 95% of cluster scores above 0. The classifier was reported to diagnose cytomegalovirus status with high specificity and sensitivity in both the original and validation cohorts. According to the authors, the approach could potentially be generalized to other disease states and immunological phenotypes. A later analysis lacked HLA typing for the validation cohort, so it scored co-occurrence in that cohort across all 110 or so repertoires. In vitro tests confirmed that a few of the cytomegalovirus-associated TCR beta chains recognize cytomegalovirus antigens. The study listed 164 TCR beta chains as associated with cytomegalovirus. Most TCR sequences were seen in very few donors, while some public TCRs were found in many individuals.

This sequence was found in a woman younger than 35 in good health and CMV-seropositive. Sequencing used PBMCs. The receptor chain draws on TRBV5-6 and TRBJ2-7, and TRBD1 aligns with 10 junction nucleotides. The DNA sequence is TGTGCCAGCAGCTGGGACAGGGGAGTAGCCTACGAGCAGTACTTC. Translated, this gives CASSWDRGVAYEQYF.